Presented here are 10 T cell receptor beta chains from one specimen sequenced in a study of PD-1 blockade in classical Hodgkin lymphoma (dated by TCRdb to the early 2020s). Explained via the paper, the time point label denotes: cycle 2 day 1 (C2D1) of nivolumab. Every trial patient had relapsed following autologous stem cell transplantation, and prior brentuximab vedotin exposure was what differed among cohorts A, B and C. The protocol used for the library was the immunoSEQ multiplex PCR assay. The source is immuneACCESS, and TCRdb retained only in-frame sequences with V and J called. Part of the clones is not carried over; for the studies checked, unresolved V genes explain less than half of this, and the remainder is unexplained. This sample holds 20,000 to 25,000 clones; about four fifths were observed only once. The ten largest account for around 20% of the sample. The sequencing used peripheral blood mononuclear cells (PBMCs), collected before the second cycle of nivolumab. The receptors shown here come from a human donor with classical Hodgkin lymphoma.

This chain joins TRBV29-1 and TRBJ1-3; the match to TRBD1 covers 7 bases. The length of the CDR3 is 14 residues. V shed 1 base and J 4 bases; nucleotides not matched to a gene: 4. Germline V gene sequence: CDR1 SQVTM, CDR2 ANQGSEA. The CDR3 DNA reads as TGCAGCGTTGAAGGGCAGGGGGTAGGAAACACCATATATTTT. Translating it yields CSVEGQGVGNTIYF.

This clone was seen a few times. CDR3 in DNA: TGTGCCAGCAGCCCGATGCGGGGGAACAATGAGCAGTTCTTC. It specifies CASSPMRGNNEQFF. The chain has TRBV7-2 and TRBJ2-1; 7 bases are a match to TRBD2. CDR1 and CDR2 from the germline V gene are SGHTA and FQGNSA. The CDR3 is 14 amino acids. The junction had 6 bases not matched to a gene; V was cut back by 5 bases and J by 5 bases.

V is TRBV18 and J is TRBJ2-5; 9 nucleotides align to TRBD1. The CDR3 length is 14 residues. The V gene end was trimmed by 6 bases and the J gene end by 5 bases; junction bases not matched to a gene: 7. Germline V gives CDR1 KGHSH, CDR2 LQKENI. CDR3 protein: CASSQSGQGETQYF. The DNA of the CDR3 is TGTGCCAGCTCCCAGTCAGGACAGGGGGAGACCCAGTACTTC.

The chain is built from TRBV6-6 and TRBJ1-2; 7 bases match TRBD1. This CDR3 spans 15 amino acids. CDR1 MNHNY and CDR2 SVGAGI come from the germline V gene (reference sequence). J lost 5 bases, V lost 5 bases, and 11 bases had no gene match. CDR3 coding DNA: TGTGCCAGCAGTCACCGACAGGGCGGTCAATATGGCTACACCTTC. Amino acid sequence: CASSHRQGGQYGYTF.

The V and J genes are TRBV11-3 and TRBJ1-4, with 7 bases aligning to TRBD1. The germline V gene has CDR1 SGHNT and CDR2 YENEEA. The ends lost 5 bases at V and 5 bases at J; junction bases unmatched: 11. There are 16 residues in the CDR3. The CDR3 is CASSRGGGQTNEKLFF. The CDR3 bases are TGTGCCAGCAGCAGAGGAGGGGGACAGACGAATGAAAAACTGTTTTTT.

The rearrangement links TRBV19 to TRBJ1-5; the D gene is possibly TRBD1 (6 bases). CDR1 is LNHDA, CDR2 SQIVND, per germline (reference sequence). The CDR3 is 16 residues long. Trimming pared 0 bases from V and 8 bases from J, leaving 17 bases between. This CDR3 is CASSIDLQGPIKPQHF. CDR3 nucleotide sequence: TGTGCCAGTAGTATAGATCTTCAGGGGCCTATAAAGCCCCAGCATTTT.

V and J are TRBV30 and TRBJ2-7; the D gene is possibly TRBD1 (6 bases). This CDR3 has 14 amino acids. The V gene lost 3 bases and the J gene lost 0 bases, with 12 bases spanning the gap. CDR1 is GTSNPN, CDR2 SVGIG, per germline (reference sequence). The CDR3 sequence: CAWSHGQFSYEQYF. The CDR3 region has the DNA TGTGCCTGGAGCCACGGACAGTTCTCCTACGAGCAGTACTTC.

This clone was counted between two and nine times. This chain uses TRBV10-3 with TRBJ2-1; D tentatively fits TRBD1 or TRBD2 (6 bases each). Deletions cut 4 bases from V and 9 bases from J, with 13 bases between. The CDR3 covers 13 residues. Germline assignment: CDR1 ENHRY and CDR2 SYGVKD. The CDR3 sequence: CAISGGATGEQFF. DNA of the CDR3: TGTGCCATCAGTGGGGGGGCAACAGGTGAGCAGTTCTTC.

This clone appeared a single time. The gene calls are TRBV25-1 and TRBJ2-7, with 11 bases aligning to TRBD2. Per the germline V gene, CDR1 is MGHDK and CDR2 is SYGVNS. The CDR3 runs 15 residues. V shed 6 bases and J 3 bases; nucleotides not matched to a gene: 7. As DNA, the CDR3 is TGTGCCAGCAGCAAGGCGGGACTAGCGGTCTACGAGCAGTACTTC. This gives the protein CASSKAGLAVYEQYF.

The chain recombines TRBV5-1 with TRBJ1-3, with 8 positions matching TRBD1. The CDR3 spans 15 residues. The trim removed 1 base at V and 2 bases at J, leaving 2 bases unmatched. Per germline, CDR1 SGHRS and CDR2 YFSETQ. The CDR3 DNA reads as TGCGCCAGCAGCTTGCAGGGGGCCACTGGAAACACCATATATTTT. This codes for CASSLQGATGNTIYF.